The rows below give T cell receptor beta chains drawn from one sample of a study of cytotoxic CD8 clonotypes in ibrutinib-treated CLL. Assay: immunoSEQ multiplex PCR; the TCRdb copy retains only in-frame clones and omits some. This sample has around 300,000 clones, with almost 80% found just once. Sample: PBMCs, taken before ibrutinib treatment. The receptors were sampled from a human donor with chronic lymphocytic leukemia. Each CDR3 is given with its conserved first and last residue. Fields, in order: V gene, D gene, J gene, clone size, CDR3 DNA, CDR3 protein. A D gene is named only where the DNA matches it firmly. The listing skips clone size in some rows; elsewhere it reads once, few, many or a size class.

>TRBV7-2|TRBD2|TRBJ2-1|NA
TGTGCCAGCAGCCCCCCGGGACTATACAATGAGCAGTTCTTC
CASSPPGLYNEQFF
>TRBV30|TRBD1|TRBJ2-2|once
TGTGCCTGGAGTTCGGCGGGACAGGGTACCGGGGAGCTGTTTTTT
CAWSSAGQGTGELFF
>TRBV4-2|NA|TRBJ2-1|NA
TGTGCCAGCAGCTTAGAAGGACTTAGCTCCTACAATGAGCAGTTCTTC
CASSLEGLSSYNEQFF
>TRBV28|NA|TRBJ2-1|NA
TGTGCCAGCAGGGGGGGACAGCGAAAACGCCCTTCCAATGAGCAGTTCTTC
CASRGGQRKRPSNEQFF
>TRBV4-2|NA|TRBJ1-1|NA
TGTGCCAGCAGCCAAGGAGGGGAAGCTTTCTTT
CASSQGGEAFF
>TRBV10-2|TRBD2|TRBJ2-5|NA
TGCGCCAGCAGTGGGGGACTAGCGGGAGAGACCCAGTACTTC
CASSGGLAGETQYF
>TRBV7-9|NA|TRBJ2-7|NA
TGTGCCAGCAGCTTAGCGGGAGCATACGGCGAGCAGTACTTC
CASSLAGAYGEQYF
>TRBV11-3|NA|TRBJ2-5|NA
TGTGCCAGCAGCCCCAGGGACACTGAGGAGACCCAGTACTTC
CASSPRDTEETQYF
>TRBV6-5|NA|TRBJ1-1|NA
TGTGCCAGCAGTTACTCGGGACACGGACCGCAAGCTTTCTTT
CASSYSGHGPQAFF
>TRBV5-4|NA|TRBJ1-2|NA
TGTGCCAGCAGTCAGGGAGGTATGGAGAATGGCTACACCTTC
CASSQGGMENGYTF
>TRBV10-1|TRBD2|TRBJ2-1|NA
TGCGCCAGCAGTTTTGGACTAGCGGGATTTAATGAGCAGTTCTTC
CASSFGLAGFNEQFF
>TRBV27|NA|TRBJ1-5|NA
TGTGCCAGCGGGGGCGCGGGCAATCAGCCCCAGCATTTT
CASGGAGNQPQHF
>TRBV5-6|TRBD1|TRBJ1-5|NA
TGTGCCAGCAGCTTGAGAGGACAGGGCTCGATCGGCAATCAGCCCCAGCATTTT
CASSLRGQGSIGNQPQHF
>TRBV5-4|TRBD2|TRBJ2-3|NA
TGTGCCAGCAGCTTGGCGGCGGGAGGGTCCACAGATACGCAGTATTTT
CASSLAAGGSTDTQYF
>TRBV11-2|TRBD1|TRBJ2-4|NA
TGTGCCAGCAGCTTAGACAGGGGGAAAAACATTCAGTACTTC
CASSLDRGKNIQYF
>TRBV29-1|TRBD1|TRBJ1-5|NA
TGCAGCGTCGCGAGCGGGACAGAGGAGCAGCCCCAGCATTTT
CSVASGTEEQPQHF
>TRBV5-1|NA|TRBJ1-2|NA
TGCGCCAGCAGCTTGTCTGCAGAAATGAACTATGGCTACACCTTC
CASSLSAEMNYGYTF
>TRBV19|NA|TRBJ1-2|few
TGTGCCAGTAGTATACTGGGTAACTATGGCTACACCTTC
CASSILGNYGYTF
>TRBV18|NA|TRBJ2-3|NA
TGTGCCAGCTCACCACCCAGCACAGATACGCAGTATTTT
CASSPPSTDTQYF
>TRBV21-1|NA|TRBJ1-5|NA
TGTGCCAGCAGCAACCATCAGGGGGCTAAAAGCAATCAGCCCCAGCATTTT
CASSNHQGAKSNQPQHF
>TRBV27|TRBD2|TRBJ2-7|NA
TGTGCCAGCAGTCGGCGACTAGCGGGGGCCTACGAGCAGTACTTC
CASSRRLAGAYEQYF
>TRBV5-1|TRBD1|TRBJ2-7|NA
TGCGCCAGCAGCCCACAGGGGAGCCAGCAGTACTTC
CASSPQGSQQYF
>TRBV5-6|NA|TRBJ1-3|NA
TGTGCCAGCAGCTTTGGCGGAGGGAATGGAAACACCATATATTTT
CASSFGGGNGNTIYF
>TRBV5-1|NA|TRBJ1-1|few
TGCGCCAGCAGACCACAGGGTTTATCCGAAGCTTTCTTT
CASRPQGLSEAFF
>TRBV2|TRBD1|TRBJ1-2|NA
TGTGCCAGCAGTGGTACAGGGGGCGCGTCTTACTATGGCTACACCTTC
CASSGTGGASYYGYTF
>TRBV5-4|NA|TRBJ2-1|NA
TGTGCCAGCAGCACCCCCGACAGATACAATGAGCAGTTCTTC
CASSTPDRYNEQFF
>TRBV10-3|NA|TRBJ1-2|NA
TGTGCCATCAGTGACGGGGCTAAAGGGGACTATGGCTACACCTTC
CAISDGAKGDYGYTF
>TRBV7-2|NA|TRBJ1-5|NA
TGTGCCAGCAGTCCCCCTGGGAGGAATCAGCCCCAGCATTTT
CASSPPGRNQPQHF
>TRBV4-2|TRBD2|TRBJ2-5|NA
TGTGCCAGCAGCAGGACTAGCGGGAGAGGCCAAGAGACCCAGTACTTC
CASSRTSGRGQETQYF
>TRBV19|NA|TRBJ2-3|once
TGTGCCAGTAAAATACGGGGGCTCACAGATACGCAGTATTTT
CASKIRGLTDTQYF
>TRBV25-1|NA|TRBJ2-5|NA
TGTGCCAGCAGTGAGGTAGGGCCGTCCCAGTACTTC
CASSEVGPSQYF
>TRBV29-1|NA|TRBJ2-4|NA
TGCAGCGTTAAGCGGTGGGACGTTGAAGCCAAAAACATTCAGTACTTC
CSVKRWDVEAKNIQYF
>TRBV6-5|TRBD2|TRBJ2-2|NA
TGTGCCAGCAGTTACCTCGGGAGGGCTTCCGGGGAGCTGTTTTTT
CASSYLGRASGELFF
>TRBV7-6|NA|TRBJ1-1|NA
TGTGCCAGCAGCTTAGCGTTAGGACACACTGAAGCTTTCTTT
CASSLALGHTEAFF
>TRBV20-1|NA|TRBJ1-2|NA
TGCAGTGCTAGACTAGGTGGCTACACCTTC
CSARLGGYTF
>TRBV6-5|NA|TRBJ2-1|NA
TGTGCCAGCAGTTACTCGGCCGACAGGTCCACTGGGTTCTTC
CASSYSADRSTGFF
>TRBV4-1|NA|TRBJ1-3|NA
TGCGCCAGCAGCCGAATACTGGGACAACGCGGGGTCTCCTCCGGAAACACCATATATTTT
CASSRILGQRGVSSGNTIYF